This T cell receptor beta chain was identified in a study of shared clonotypes between healthy human individuals (dated by TCRdb to the early 2020s). About the investigation overall: A couple of women and a few men aged 18 to 49 years were included in the cohort. For each donor, CD4 naive and CD4 memory were each given three plates, CD8 naive was given two plates, and CD8 memory was given one plate. To estimate repertoire size and how much clonotype sharing occurs between individuals, the study deeply sequenced the blood TCR repertoires of about five healthy adults. To increase sequencing depth and limit assay-specific biases, different laboratories used diverse techniques to prepare libraries and sequence TCR repertoires. Per donor, leukapheresis produced somewhere between about 0.94 and 9 billion PBMCs.

Using the deep immunoSEQ assay, multiplex PCR amplified TCR CDR3 regions from genomic DNA. For each cell subset, the extracted genomic DNA was distributed evenly across all wells of several immunoSEQ 96-well plates, and each plate served as one replicate. Each replicate PCR for sorted subsets received 200 ng genomic DNA, equal to tens of thousands of T cell genomes. Purified libraries were measured with a Qubit 3.0 fluorometer, size-checked on a Bioanalyzer 2100, and measured again with the KAPA Library Quantification kit. Each immunoSEQ 96-well plate was sequenced on its own single-read 150-cycle Illumina NextSeq 550 flow cell. As for how the authors treated the data: Because only junctional sequences without quality scores were contained in the immunoSEQ output, filtering matching that applied to full-length reads could not be performed. Sequences were annotated with PyIR, a Python wrapper for IgBLAST v1.9, and V/J genes and CDR3 were assigned using IMGT germline references. Reads with weak V/J assignments (E-value above 1e-6), missing CDR3, stop codons, out-of-frame junctions, or ambiguous translated residues were removed. V3J clonotypes were defined as sequences sharing an identical inferred V gene, J gene, and CDR3 amino acid sequence. Percentage overlap between repertoires was computed as shared unique clonotypes divided by the size of the smaller repertoire. RTK rarefaction, the Chao1 estimator, and Recon v2.1 estimates of unobserved clonotypes were used to assess repertoire richness. OLGA was used to compute generation probabilities for all TCRbeta clonotypes that the gDNA method yielded from a few donors. TCRdb provides this immuneACCESS table in a form limited to in-frame rearrangements. Some clones are lacking; in checked studies, under half of them reflect an unresolved V gene, and why the rest are absent is not known. V, J and clone size are taken as reported in that table, and D and trimming were inferred from the DNA itself. The sample yields roughly 2.5 million clones; just over 90% were counted once. Over 0.12% of the sample goes to the ten largest clones.

The donors were healthy, HIV-negative adults with no recently reported acute infections or vaccinations. Every donor was a Caucasian adult residing in Nashville, Tennessee, USA. CD4+ T cells were enriched through magnetic negative selection, after which naive cells were positively selected on CD45RA and the remaining negative fraction served as the memory subset. Blood was collected by leukapheresis, and PBMCs were isolated by Ficoll-Histopaque density gradient centrifugation and then cryopreserved in liquid nitrogen vapor phase. Analytical flow cytometry was used to check the purity and quantity of every magnetically sorted T cell population. Each sorted fraction had its genomic DNA isolated and then quantified by UV absorbance on a Nanodrop 2000c. Note on this clone: The specificity of this receptor is unknown. There are no base qualities to consult, and no much larger clone falls within one base.

The germline V gene specifies SGHRS as CDR1 and YFSETQ as CDR2. The CDR3 measures 14 amino acids from cysteine to phenylalanine. The read is trimmed to its CDR3 DNA, 42 bases read in frame from base 1. V and J are trimmed by 5 bases and 6 bases, and the gene matches miss 3 bases of the junction. The study at large found these results: Naive subsets generally had larger estimated clonotype richness than memory subsets did. Pairwise subsampling indicated that sequencing depth was expected to affect the degree of clonotype sharing among donors. When a handful of donors were compared, the shared fraction of clonotypes was about 5% for naive CD4, around 4% for naive CD8, about 2.4% for memory CD4, and 0.35% to 0.4% for memory CD8. Clonotypes shared by all four sorted-subset donors showed higher generation probabilities than non-shared clonotypes. The small number of donors limited the genetic and exposure-history diversity represented. Incomplete sequencing was indicated by rarefaction of sorted-subset datasets, despite the large sequencing depth. Only blood was sampled, and tissue TCR repertoires likely differ from those in blood.

Sequencing used naive CD4+ T cells sorted from blood. The sample's cell subset or site label, decoded: CD45RA+ positively selected. In this chain, TRBV5-1 is recombined with TRBJ2-1; 12 of the junction bases match TRBD2. The TCR comes from a man aged 18 to 30 in good health. The CDR3 region: CASRETSGSNEQFF. The DNA is as follows: TGCGCCAGCAGAGAGACTAGCGGGAGCAATGAGCAGTTCTTC.